This is a list of T cell receptor beta chains from one sample in a study of shared T cell receptors in the human thymus. Measured with immunoSEQ multiplex PCR; TCRdb has only the in-frame clones, and not every one. The sample lists hundreds of thousands of clones, around 87% occurring once. This same sample was also taken into another study, of human thymus T cells.

Sequenced sample: thymocytes. Receptors originate from a boy under two years old with a congenital heart defect. CDR3s include the opening cysteine and the closing phenylalanine or tryptophan.

TRBJ2-3 | TRBV10-3 | CAISGRDRGRTGSGRTYTDTQYF
TRBJ2-7 | TRBV27 | CASSQGQGACEQYF
TRBJ2-7 | TRBV2 | CASSGMGTSGVLYEQYF
TRBJ2-1 | TRBV4-2 | CASSQDEGQGDNEQFF
TRBJ2-1 | TRBV6-1 | CASSEPGTGYNEQFF
TRBJ1-1 | TRBV9 | CASSVAGQVTSHGMNTEAFF
TRBJ1-2 | TRBV11-2 | CASSLERAAGGNYGYTF
TRBJ2-3 | TRBV7-2 | CASSLASGDPTDTQYF
TRBJ1-1 | TRBV7-9 | CASSSQGGVNTEAFF
TRBJ1-2 | TRBV10-2 | CASSLRDRPPNYGYTF
TRBJ1-1 | TRBV14 | CASSQGTENTEAFF
TRBJ1-6 | TRBV30 | CAWNLRGYNSPLHF
TRBJ1-4 | TRBV19 | CASSPGGPNEKLFF
TRBJ1-3 | TRBV7-6 | CASSLREYTGSTIYF
TRBJ2-3 | TRBV2 | CASLAGSPPDTQYF
TRBJ2-5 | TRBV19 | CASTSGARETQYF
TRBJ1-2 | TRBV14 | CASSPNLRRDYGYTF
TRBJ2-4 | TRBV7-7 | CASSLEYTLAKNIQYF
TRBJ2-1 | TRBV6-4 | CASIGQSRGSSSDEQFF
TRBJ2-1 | TRBV27 | CASSPGEGLLGGRGYNEQFF
TRBJ2-7 | TRBV4-2 | CASSHVSGIYSYEQYF
TRBJ2-7 | TRBV11-2 | CASSGTSGRAGEQYF
TRBJ1-1 | TRBV4-3 | CASSQDWETGVIAFF
TRBJ2-7 | TRBV5-5 | CASSSEGYEQYF
TRBJ2-7 | TRBV18 | CASSPPETGADYEQYF
TRBJ2-2 | TRBV27 | CASSPRSSGNTGELFF
TRBJ1-4 | TRBV11-3 | CATTWGADEKLFF
TRBJ2-3 | TRBV28 | CASSGLAGKDADTQYF
TRBJ2-7 | TRBV19 | CASSIRGYEQYF
TRBJ1-3 | TRBV10-2 | CAAASGNTIYF
TRBJ1-1 | TRBV7-4 | CASSLGETGTEAFF
TRBJ2-3 | TRBV6-5 | CASSYGRTDTQYF
TRBJ2-3 | TRBV10-3 | CAISGSGASTDTQYF
TRBJ2-5 | TRBV19 | CASSIAGASQETQYF
TRBJ2-7 | TRBV7-9 | CASSLSRDNSYEQYF
TRBJ1-4 | TRBV21-1 | CALFHGTIEKLFF
TRBJ2-5 | TRBV9 | CASAPRTANKETQYF
TRBJ2-1 | TRBV5-1 | CASSTSRSTYNEQFF
TRBJ2-7 | TRBV5-1 | CASSPRPTGSSYEQYF
TRBJ2-6 | TRBV11-3 | CASSSSHRGPTPGANVLTF
TRBJ2-3 | TRBV9 | CASSSRQVRDTQYF
TRBJ2-1 | TRBV4-3 | CASSQGPYGTVNEQFF
TRBJ2-7 | TRBV6-4 | CASPSGSYEQYF
TRBJ2-3 | TRBV11-3 | CASSFPAGPTDTQYF
TRBJ2-7 | TRBV7-2 | CASSLATSGSDNYEQYF
TRBJ2-3 | TRBV4-3 | CASSQDSLTGHHTDTQYF
TRBJ1-4 | TRBV19 | CASSIGQGLGKLFF
TRBJ1-5 | TRBV5-4 | CASMDRGGYGGQPQHF
TRBJ1-1 | TRBV5-1 | CASSSGGDPNTEAFF
TRBJ1-2 | TRBV5-1 | CASSPDRGGGYTF
TRBJ2-7 | TRBV19 | CASSDTTGLAGAGEQYF
TRBJ1-3 | TRBV7-2 | CASSGTALGSGNTIYF
TRBJ2-3 | TRBV27 | CASSRGFMGREGCTDTQYF
TRBJ2-6 | TRBV5-1 | CASNPPGGSSGANVLTF